This TCR beta chain is from a study of blood T cell repertoires in COVID-19. Study overall: Donors in the United States, Italy and Spain gave samples during acute or convalescent COVID-19. T cells, B-cell-depleted T cells, or PBMCs supplied cDNA or gDNA.

Patients at the Seattle site were enrolled during active infection and followed longitudinally. The germline CDR1 and CDR2 sequences are MGHRA and YSYEKL. Trimming took off 1 base at V and 0 bases at J, with 7 bases between the two ends. This CDR3 is built from 16 residues. Original processing methods: Reference gene primer amplification yielded estimated nucleated cell counts. Using immunoSEQ multiplex PCR, the repertoire was profiled, and TCRdb retains in-frame clones only, with some absent. The DNA gave D and trimming, while V, J and clone size come from that table. The data hold 60,000 to 65,000 clones, with roughly 83% observed a single time.

The receptor was derived from a man aged 55-75 years with COVID-19, enrolled during active disease. The chain employs TRBV4-1 and TRBJ2-6; no reliable D call. Input material: peripheral blood. For the CDR3, the DNA is TGCGCCAGCAGCCAAGTCGTCTTCTCTGGGGCCAACGTCCTGACTTTC. It translates to CASSQVVFSGANVLTF.